The 23 T cell receptor beta chains below all came from one sample that was sequenced in a study of blood T cell repertoires in COVID-19. TCRdb's table, derived via immunoSEQ multiplex PCR, lists solely in-frame clones and lacks some. The sample includes around 250,000 clones, approximately 86% of them seen just once. Sequencing used peripheral blood. Source of these receptors: a woman aged 70-85 years with active or convalescent COVID-19.

The V gene is TRBV6-2 or TRBV6-3, the J gene TRBJ1-2; 9 bases match TRBD1. The CDR3 contains 14 residues. CDR1 and CDR2 from the germline V gene are MNHEY and SVGEGT. V lost 5 bases and J lost 0; bases outside the gene matches: 1. The CDR3 DNA reads TGTGCCAGCAGTCGACAGGGGGCTAACTATGGCTACACCTTC. Amino acids: CASSRQGANYGYTF.

The table lists this clone with a few counts. V is TRBV5-5 and J is TRBJ1-6, with no clear D. The CDR3 loop spans 13 amino acids. Germline V CDR1 and CDR2: SGHKS, YYEKEE (reference sequence). V was clipped by 2 bases and J by 7 bases, with 7 bases between them. CDR3: CASSLTLNSPLHF. In nucleotides, the CDR3 is TGTGCCAGCAGCTTAACCCTAAATTCACCCCTCCACTTT.

This clone was detected only once. The chain combines TRBV29-1 with TRBJ2-7; 8 bases map to TRBD1. V gave up 7 bases and J gave up 5 bases; unmatched junction bases: 7. This CDR3 region has 12 residues. Germline values: CDR1 SQVTM, CDR2 ANQGSEA. The CDR3 nucleotides are TGCAGCGGGAATGACAGGGGAGACGAGCAGTACTTC. Translation: CSGNDRGDEQYF.

The chain links TRBV27 to TRBJ2-6; TRBD1 agrees at 11 bases. V gave up 6 bases and J gave up 0 bases; unmatched junction bases: 7. The CDR3 has 18 residues. The germline V gene has CDR1 MNHEY and CDR2 SMNVEV (reference sequence). The CDR3: CASSRTGTGGSGANVLTF. DNA of the CDR3: TGTGCCAGCAGCCGGACCGGGACAGGGGGCTCTGGGGCCAACGTCCTGACTTTC.

This chain joins TRBV3-1 (or the pseudogene TRBV3-2) and TRBJ2-1; 7 bases agree with TRBD2. Germline CDR1 reads LGHDT; CDR2 reads YNNKEL (reference sequence). The junction had 7 bases not matched to a gene; V was cut back by 1 base and J by 7 bases. The CDR3 runs 15 residues. The CDR3 DNA reads TGTGCCAGCAGCCAAGGACCGGTGGGGGGGAATGAGCAGTTCTTC. Translating it yields CASSQGPVGGNEQFF.

The chain couples TRBV27 to TRBJ2-6; D not resolved. This CDR3 region has 15 residues. V lost 10 bases, J lost 0 bases, and 13 bases lay in between. CDR1 MNHEY and CDR2 SMNVEV come from the germline V gene (reference sequence). CDR3 sequence (DNA): TGTGCCACCCTTTCTCGGAGCTCTGGGGCCAACGTCCTGACTTTC. Translating gives CATLSRSSGANVLTF.

V is TRBV27 and J is TRBJ2-7; 8 bases align to TRBD2. CDR3 size: 15 residues. Losses at the gene ends were 2 bases for V and 3 bases for J; bases not matched to a gene: 6. Germline CDR1 and CDR2: MNHEY and SMNVEV (reference sequence). Written as DNA, the CDR3 is TGTGCCAGCAGTTTAGACGGGAGGGGGTACTACGAGCAGTACTTC. This gives the protein CASSLDGRGYYEQYF.

The sample holds one count of this clone. V gene TRBV6-5 combines with J gene TRBJ2-1; 7 bases are shared with TRBD1. This CDR3 has 15 amino acids. V shed 2 bases and J 2 bases; nucleotides not matched to a gene: 3. Germline assignment: CDR1 MNHEY and CDR2 SVGAGI. Here the CDR3 reads CASSYRGLAYNEQFF. CDR3 in DNA: TGTGCCAGCAGTTACAGGGGGCTAGCCTACAATGAGCAGTTCTTC.

The chain employs TRBV19 and TRBJ1-2, with 8 bases aligning to TRBD1. Germline loops: CDR1 LNHDA, CDR2 SQIVND (reference sequence). J was trimmed by 2 bases and V by 0 bases; bases with no gene match: 5. CDR3 length: 16 amino acids. CDR3 coding DNA: TGTGCCAGTAGTATAGATTCGGCAGGGGGCAACTATGGCTACACCTTC. This codes for CASSIDSAGGNYGYTF.

The chain employs TRBV5-6 and TRBJ1-2; D is perhaps TRBD1 (6 bases). The germline gives CDR1 SGHDT, CDR2 YYEEEE. The CDR3 covers 15 residues. V was clipped by 2 bases and J by 0 bases, with 11 bases between them. In DNA, the CDR3 is TGTGCCAGCAGCTTAGTGGACAGCCCTAACTATGGCTACACCTTC. Translating gives CASSLVDSPNYGYTF.

This clone has just a few counts. The gene calls are TRBV19 and TRBJ1-1; 9 positions agree with TRBD1. CDR1 is LNHDA, CDR2 SQIVND, per germline (reference sequence). There are 15 residues in the CDR3. V lost 1 base, J lost 1 base, and 1 base stayed unmatched. The CDR3 DNA sequence: TGTGCCAGTAGTATAGGGGGACAGGGGAACACTGAAGCTTTCTTT. It translates to CASSIGGQGNTEAFF.

The chain combines TRBV5-6 with TRBJ1-2; possible D gene TRBD1, 5 bases. The CDR3 contains 15 residues. V lost 2 bases, J lost 4 bases, and 15 bases lay in between. Germline loops: CDR1 SGHDT, CDR2 YYEEEE. As DNA, the CDR3 is TGTGCCAGCAGCTTTTGGGCCCTGGGGGGCTATGGCTACACCTTC. Its translation: CASSFWALGGYGYTF.

The rearrangement uses TRBV12-5 and TRBJ1-1, with D perhaps matching TRBD1 (6 bases). With 7 bases removed from V and 1 base from J, the gap between germline ends came to 13 bases. The CDR3 covers 14 residues. CDR1 and CDR2 (germline): LGHNT, FRNRAP. The chain's CDR3 is CASVRTEKNTEAFF. In DNA, the CDR3 is TGTGCTAGTGTGAGGACAGAAAAGAACACTGAAGCTTTCTTT.

V is TRBV18 and J is TRBJ2-2; the D gene is possibly TRBD2 (5 bases). CDR1 KGHSH and CDR2 LQKENI come from the germline V gene. Trimming left V 2 bases short and J 7 bases short, with 8 bases between. The CDR3 covers 13 residues. The CDR3 loop is CASSPEGNGELFF. The DNA for the CDR3 is TGTGCCAGCTCACCAGAGGGCAACGGGGAGCTGTTTTTT.

The chain uses TRBV27 and TRBJ1-6, with 9 nucleotides matching TRBD1. The CDR3 has 14 amino acids. Germline lookup yields CDR1 MNHEY and CDR2 SMNVEV (reference sequence). The V segment lost 5 bases and the J segment 7 bases; nucleotides outside the gene matches: 3. Written as DNA, the CDR3 is TGTGCCAGCAGTACAGGACAGGGGAATTCACCCCTCCACTTT. It yields the protein CASSTGQGNSPLHF.

J is TRBJ1-6 and V is TRBV13; D not certain. Deletions cut 5 bases from V and 10 bases from J, with 9 bases between. This CDR3 has 12 amino acids. Germline CDR1 reads PRHDT; CDR2 reads FYEKMQ (reference sequence). The chain's CDR3 is CASSRGFSPLHF. In DNA form, the CDR3 reads TGTGCCAGCAGCCGCGGGTTCTCACCCCTCCACTTT.

This chain links TRBV19 with TRBJ2-1; a possible D gene is TRBD1 (6 bases). V was clipped by 4 bases and J by 7 bases, with 8 bases between them. The germline CDR1 and CDR2 sequences are LNHDA and SQIVND (reference sequence). This CDR3 has 12 residues. Here the CDR3 DNA reads TGTGCCAGTAGTACACAGGGTAATGAGCAGTTCTTC. It translates to CASSTQGNEQFF.

The chain links TRBV27 to TRBJ1-5; possibly TRBD1 for D (6 bases). V was clipped by 5 bases and J by 2 bases, with 13 bases between them. CDR3 size: 15 residues. From germline, CDR1 is MNHEY and CDR2 SMNVEV (reference sequence). The CDR3 bases are TGTGCCAGCAGTGGGACACCTCGAGGCAATCAGCCCCAGCATTTT. It codes for CASSGTPRGNQPQHF.

The chain links TRBV7-2 to TRBJ2-7; 13 nucleotides align to TRBD2. CDR1 and CDR2 (germline): SGHTA, FQGNSA. The CDR3 totals 18 residues. The V segment lost 1 base and the J segment 6 bases; nucleotides outside the gene matches: 12. This CDR3 is CASSLVLAGGSYSGEQYF. CDR3 DNA sequence: TGTGCCAGCAGCTTAGTACTAGCGGGGGGGTCCTATTCCGGCGAGCAGTACTTC. The full variable domain, rest sourced from reference TRBV7-2 and TRBJ2-7, is GAGVSQSPSNKVTEKGKDVELRCDPISGHTALYWYRQSLGQGLEFLIYFQGNSAPDKSGLPSDRFSAERTGGSVSTLTIQRTQQEDSAVYLCASSLVLAGGSYSGEQYFGPGTRLTVT.

This chain connects TRBV28 to TRBJ2-4, with a tentative D call TRBD1 (6 bases). This CDR3 has 15 residues. The germline V and J ends were trimmed by 3 bases and 0 bases, with 9 bases remaining between them. Germline CDR1 MDHEN, CDR2 SYDVKM. The DNA for the CDR3 is TGTGCCAGCAGTTTGGGGGCTCTAGCCAAAAACATTCAGTACTTC. It specifies CASSLGALAKNIQYF.

The rearrangement links TRBV27 to TRBJ1-1, with no clear D. With 2 bases removed from V and 1 base from J, the gap between germline ends came to 8 bases. The CDR3 totals 14 residues. Germline assignment: CDR1 MNHEY and CDR2 SMNVEV (reference sequence). The CDR3 loop is CASSLQSPNTEAFF. The CDR3 DNA follows: TGTGCCAGCAGTTTACAGTCGCCGAACACTGAAGCTTTCTTT.

Here the CDR3 reads CASRGALNTEAFF. The CDR3 nucleotides are TGTGCCAGCCGGGGGGCCCTGAACACTGAAGCTTTCTTT. The gene calls are TRBV19 and TRBJ1-1, with D possibly TRBD1 on 6 matching bases. This CDR3 has 13 residues. Germline V lookup: CDR1 LNHDA, CDR2 SQIVND (reference sequence). Trimming cost V 9 bases and J 0 bases, with 11 bases left between them.

The chain joins TRBV4-1 to TRBJ1-5; possible D gene TRBD1, 5 bases. Germline assignment: CDR1 MGHRA and CDR2 YSYEKL. Trimming took off 1 base at V and 4 bases at J, with 11 bases between the two ends. The CDR3 is made up of 15 amino acids. The chain's CDR3 is CASSQVWGNNQPQHF. CDR3 sequence (DNA): TGCGCCAGCAGCCAAGTTTGGGGCAATAATCAGCCCCAGCATTTT.